Listed below are T cell receptor beta chains from one sample, sequenced in a study of cytomegalovirus exposure and HLA in healthy donors. TCRdb's table, derived via immunoSEQ multiplex PCR, lists solely in-frame clones and lacks some. The data contain almost 85,000 clones, over 75% of them singletons. The sequenced sample was PBMCs. The receptor source for this set is a male donor in good health and CMV-seropositive. Each CDR3 is given with its conserved first and last residue. The order of the fields is V gene, D gene, J gene, CDR3 protein. A D gene is named only where the DNA matches it firmly.

TRBV10-3	TRBD1	TRBJ1-5	CAISELMTGNQPQHF
TRBV4-1	TRBD2	TRBJ2-1	CASSQGNSGGEQFF
TRBV23-1	TRBD1	TRBJ1-2	CASSHNTPGGPYGYTF
TRBV6-4	.	TRBJ2-1	CASSDTYRDTRSYNEQFF
TRBV28	.	TRBJ1-1	CASSLNDLLVNTEAFF
TRBV7-9	.	TRBJ2-3	CASSLGTLRTDTQYF
TRBV7-3	TRBD1	TRBJ1-1	CASSLTLTGKAFF
TRBV28	.	TRBJ1-5	CASSPRTDIWPQHF
TRBV20-1	.	TRBJ1-1	CSATKNTEAFF
TRBV4-1	TRBD2	TRBJ2-1	CASSQGGGQYNEQFF
TRBV9	.	TRBJ1-5	CASSVGGGGQPQHF
TRBV6-6	.	TRBJ2-5	CASSYSGETQYF
TRBV5-1	TRBD2	TRBJ2-3	CASSLAGRGTDTQYF
TRBV21-1	.	TRBJ1-1	CASSTPSTGYAFF
TRBV29-1	.	TRBJ2-5	CSVGGRGAETQYF
TRBV6-1	TRBD2	TRBJ2-3	CASSLAGGRTDTQYF
TRBV5-1	TRBD1	TRBJ2-1	CASSPGQGVNGEQFF
TRBV18	.	TRBJ1-4	CASSAEAGSVEKLFF
TRBV19	.	TRBJ1-1	CASSGRVDTEAFF
TRBV15	.	TRBJ2-2	CATSRVGDTGELFF
TRBV15	TRBD2	TRBJ2-2	CATRPGTSRPGELFF
TRBV7-2	TRBD2	TRBJ2-7	CASSLGRLAGGYEQYF
TRBV6-4	.	TRBJ1-5	CASYPREGDSNQPQNF
TRBV5-4	TRBD1	TRBJ1-2	CASSPGMGQGHYGYTF
TRBV18	TRBD2	TRBJ2-3	CATQPVAGDTDTQYF
TRBV21-1	.	TRBJ1-1	CASSMLGQGATEAFF
TRBV11-2	TRBD2	TRBJ2-1	CASRSIAGGLYNEQFF
TRBV6-1	TRBD1	TRBJ2-1	CASSDRGSYNEQFF
TRBV27	.	TRBJ2-1	CASSLSPRGRNNEQFF
TRBV29-1	.	TRBJ1-1	CSGRQGSTEAFF
TRBV7-2	TRBD2	TRBJ2-2	CASSQPGAGGPSGELFF
TRBV19	.	TRBJ2-7	CASSINYEQYF
TRBV29-1	TRBD2	TRBJ2-1	CSVAGDPHNEQFF
TRBV9	TRBD1	TRBJ2-7	CASSPRTGGYSEQYF
TRBV5-5	.	TRBJ2-3	CASSFSPGISTDTQYF
TRBV20-1	.	TRBJ2-7	CSASSEQYF
TRBV5-4	TRBD1	TRBJ2-7	CASSSGQGQQYF
TRBV7-3	TRBD1	TRBJ2-2	CASSRDRVNTGELFF
TRBV19	TRBD2	TRBJ2-7	CASSTGLAGVDEQYF
TRBV11-3	.	TRBJ2-7	CASSHPRGCEQYF
TRBV6-5	.	TRBJ2-6	CASSYSRSGANVLTF
TRBV6-1	TRBD1	TRBJ2-3	CASSEGTGGMDTQYF
TRBV5-1	.	TRBJ2-7	CASSLANGDEQYF
TRBV7-6	TRBD2	TRBJ2-1	CASSSPYSGRSYNEQFF